The source of this T cell receptor (beta chain) is a study of CD8 T cells in ankylosing spondylitis. TCRdb called the 5' RACE reads again in MiXCR, with one record for every CDR3 protein. The table lists about 800,000 distinct CDR3 sequences, over 9.5% of them singletons. Regarding the study as a whole: Ankylosing spondylitis blood appeared to carry a characteristic TCR beta motif of roughly 8 highly homologous variants.

This clonotype was recorded a few times. Its antigen is undetermined. The CDR3 has 17 residues. The germline V gene encodes CDR1 MGHDK and CDR2 SYGVNS. V lost 0 bases, J lost 0 bases, and 11 bases lay in between. The source material was blood, either unsorted or a sorted T cell fraction (not recorded which). The chain has TRBV25-1 and TRBJ1-4, with D hard to call. The TCR originated in a male donor with ankylosing spondylitis. CDR3 residues: CASSEYRGSATNEKLFF. DNA for the CDR3: TGTGCCAGCAGTGAATATCGCGGCAGTGCAACTAATGAAAAACTGTTTTTT.